This TCR beta chain was identified during a study of blood T cell repertoires in COVID-19. On the study more broadly: COVID-19 samples from acute and convalescent phases originated in the United States, Italy and Spain. PBMCs, B-cell-depleted T cells, or T cells were the source of the cDNA or gDNA that made up the material.

As originally analysed: Counts of nucleated cells, estimated from reference gene primer amplification, were obtained. The protocol was immunoSEQ multiplex PCR, while the TCRdb copy is restricted to in-frame clones and leaves out a portion. V, J and clone size were drawn from that table, and D and trimming were deduced from the DNA. Among 65,000 to 95,000 clones listed, approximately 80% were seen once. V was clipped by 1 base and J by 3 bases; unmatched bases: 12. The CDR3 spans 18 residues. Germline CDR1 SGHRS, CDR2 YFSETQ. Material for sequencing was peripheral blood. The chain links TRBV5-1 to TRBJ2-2, with 7 bases lining up with TRBD2. The source is a woman in her 50s with acute or convalescent COVID-19. The CDR3 sequence is CASSLHYESGRDTGELFF. CDR3 in DNA: TGCGCCAGCAGCTTGCACTACGAGTCGGGGAGGGACACCGGGGAGCTGTTTTTT.